The clone carrying this T cell receptor (beta chain) was seen only once. These data belong to a study of blood T cell repertoires in COVID-19. Across the whole study: Both acute and convalescent COVID-19 samples were obtained from the United States, Italy and Spain. Sources were T cells, B-cell-depleted T cells, or PBMCs; the material itself was cDNA or gDNA.

TCRdb's table, derived via immunoSEQ multiplex PCR, lists solely in-frame clones and lacks some. The sample lists about 240,000 clones; around 81% were seen once. The CDR3 contains 14 residues. The trim removed 3 bases at V and 8 bases at J, leaving 7 bases unmatched. Germline V gives CDR1 KGHSH, CDR2 LQKENI. The chain combines TRBV18 with TRBJ2-3; 8 nucleotides align to TRBD2. Sequenced: peripheral blood. This sequence was found in a young man who had recovered from COVID-19. As DNA, the CDR3 is TGTGCCAGCTCACCGGGGCTAGCGGGTACTACGCAGTATTTT. Translated, it gives CASSPGLAGTTQYF.